The entry below describes one TCR beta chain. Antigen: not known. The sample belongs to a study of T cell repertoires in breast cancer. Looking at the study overall: Of the roughly 19 tumors, the majority were ER+/PR+. Controls were nine healthy donors.

An expanded emulsion RT-PCR with primers for all TCR V genes paired CD8+ T cell chains. A second nested PCR with blocking oligonucleotides suppressed unpaired genes. TCRdb ran MiXCR on the emulsion pairing reads and lists one entry per CDR3 protein. Of nearly 40,000 distinct CDR3 sequences in the sample, roughly 44% were seen once. Whole-study findings and limits: This emulsion RT-PCR profile was considered qualitative rather than quantitative. Discarding singleton TCRs may have missed genuine antitumor clones.

The sequenced sample was CD8+ T cells. The clonotype originates from a pool of human donors with breast cancer or a healthy control (not recorded which).

The CDR3 DNA follows: TGTGCCAGTAGTATCAAGGGACAGGGATCCTACGAGCAGTACTTC. This encodes CASSIKGQGSYEQYF. V and J are TRBV19 and TRBJ2-7; 9 nucleotides match TRBD1. The CDR3 runs 15 residues. V lost 3 bases, J lost 1 base, and 4 bases stayed unmatched. CDR1 and CDR2 from the germline V gene are LNHDA and SQIVND (reference sequence).